Each of the 14 T cell receptor beta chains below was sequenced from the same sample in a study of monozygotic twins with inflammatory bowel disease (dated by TCRdb to the late 2010s). The library was obtained by 5' RACE. Sequencer: Illumina HiSeq 2500. TCRdb reprocessed the reads, so every CDR3 protein sequence counts as one entry and DNA is not shown. This sample's records show 150,000 or so distinct CDR3 sequences. The ten largest account for around 6.8% of the sample. The sample taken for sequencing was blood. The receptors come from a human donor with ulcerative colitis or Crohn's disease, or a healthy co-twin of an affected twin (not recorded which).

The gene calls are TRBV5-4 and TRBJ1-1; TCRdb calls TRBD1, which cannot be checked without DNA. Germline V CDR1 and CDR2: SGHNT, YYREEE (reference sequence). This CDR3 is 13 amino acids long. CDR3 amino acids: CASTQDRGQGAFF.

The chain joins TRBV15 to TRBJ2-3; the D gene TCRdb calls, TRBD1, cannot be checked with no DNA. This CDR3 is built from 15 residues. The germline V gene has CDR1 LNHNV and CDR2 YYDKDF (reference sequence). CDR3 amino acids: CATSRDHQGTDTQYF.

The chain's CDR3 is CASSKKGPRGETQYF. V usage is TRBV5-4 and J usage is TRBJ2-5; no DNA is available, so the TRBD2 call from TCRdb remains unchecked. CDR3 length equals 15 residues. Germline V lookup: CDR1 SGHNT, CDR2 YYREEE (reference sequence).

The V call is TRBV19, the J call TRBJ1-1; TCRdb gives TRBD1 as the D gene, but with no DNA this cannot be confirmed. The CDR3 loop spans 14 amino acids. CDR1 is LNHDA and CDR2 is SQIVND in the germline V gene (reference sequence). CDR3 residues: CASSRGEMNTEAFF.

This chain joins TRBV20-1 and TRBJ1-5; TCRdb indicates TRBD1, and absent DNA this call remains unverified. The CDR3 totals 17 residues. Germline V gives CDR1 DFQATT, CDR2 SNEGSKA (reference sequence). CDR3 sequence: CSARLPGTQGWGQPQHF.

The chain links TRBV5-6 to TRBJ1-6. CDR3 length: 12 residues. CDR1 and CDR2 from the germline V gene are SGHDT and YYEEEE. This CDR3 reads CASSLETAPLHF.

V usage is TRBV20-1 and J usage is TRBJ2-7; TCRdb's assignment of TRBD2 cannot be checked, as there is no DNA. Germline V CDR1 and CDR2: DFQATT, SNEGSKA (reference sequence). CDR3 length: 14 amino acids. The CDR3 protein is CSARSGTSGYEQYF.

The V call is TRBV6-5, the J call TRBJ2-1; TCRdb's D gene call, TRBD1, goes unchecked for lack of DNA. Germline V lookup: CDR1 MNHEY, CDR2 SVGAGI. The CDR3 is made up of 19 amino acids. The CDR3 is CASSYSIDRTGGRVNEQFF.

V and J are TRBV19 and TRBJ2-7; TCRdb proposes TRBD1, but this gene call is untestable without DNA. The CDR3 is made up of 14 amino acids. Germline V lookup: CDR1 LNHDA, CDR2 SQIVND (reference sequence). The CDR3 sequence: CASTPGTGSYEQYF.

The chain employs TRBV7-9 and TRBJ2-5. Germline CDR1 SEHNR, CDR2 FQNEAQ (reference sequence). This CDR3 has 12 amino acids. CDR3 loop: CASSFVGETQYF. Full variable domain (remainder filled in from reference TRBV7-9 and TRBJ2-5): DTGVSQNPRHKITKRGQNVTFRCDPISEHNRLYWYRQTLGQGPEFLTYFQNEAQLEKSRLLSDRFSAERPKGSFSTLEIQRTEQGDSAMYLCASSFVGETQYFGPGTRLLVL.

V gene TRBV7-8 combines with J gene TRBJ1-1; there is no DNA to check the TCRdb D call of TRBD1. Per the germline V gene, CDR1 is SGHVS and CDR2 is FQNEAQ. There are 16 residues in the CDR3. The CDR3 here is CASSLRGDRSGPEAFF.

The V and J genes are TRBV5-8 and TRBJ2-1. This CDR3 has 12 residues. Looked up from germline, CDR1 is SGHTS and CDR2 is YDEGEE. The CDR3 sequence: CASSPTYNEQFF.

This rearrangement joins TRBV28 to TRBJ2-1; TCRdb reports TRBD2, a call that lacks DNA to check it against. Germline CDR1 reads MDHEN; CDR2 reads SYDVKM. The CDR3 runs to 12 residues. This CDR3 reads CASSRLGGKEFF.

V and J are TRBV11-2 and TRBJ1-2. Germline CDR1 and CDR2: SGHAT and FQNNGV. The CDR3 contains 14 residues. This chain's CDR3 is CASSLEAENYGYTF.